Each of the 8 T cell receptor beta chains below was sequenced from the same sample in a study of blood T cells in healthy people across ages (dated by TCRdb to about 2015). The library was generated by 5' RACE. Sequencing instrument: Illumina HiSeq 2500. A second PCR of 7 to 11 cycles was performed with a sample-barcoded 5' primer and a J-beta primer mix. TCRdb redid the processing of the public reads, applying fastp at Q25 and MiXCR, and retained in-frame beta chains. Records with the same CDR3 protein are collapsed into one entry carrying the most frequent genes and DNA. The sample table holds 700,000 to 900,000 distinct CDR3 sequences, of which roughly 25% were seen once. Together, the top ten hold 2.5% to 3.5% of the sample. Separately, the same data were catalogued under a study of T cells of mothers and their children.

The sequenced material came from blood. These receptors all come from a boy younger than 18 in good health.

The chain joins TRBV7-2 to TRBJ2-3, with no clear D. The length of the CDR3 is 14 residues. Between the trimmed V and J ends, which lost 3 bases and 4 bases, there was a span of 11 bases. The germline V gene has CDR1 SGHTA and CDR2 FQGNSA. CDR3 sequence reads: CASSFGVGSDTQYF. Written as DNA, the CDR3 is TGTGCCAGCAGCTTCGGAGTGGGGTCAGATACGCAGTATTTT.

This clonotype has only a few counts. V gene TRBV5-1 combines with J gene TRBJ2-5; D gene uncertain. Germline V CDR1 and CDR2: SGHRS, YFSETQ. Trimming stripped 4 bases from V and 3 bases from J, with 10 bases between. The CDR3 loop spans 13 amino acids. The CDR3 loop reads CASSARTEETQYF. The CDR3 DNA is TGCGCCAGCAGCGCTCGAACAGAAGAGACCCAGTACTTC.

The V call is TRBV9, the J call TRBJ2-5, with 8 bases identical to TRBD1. CDR1 and CDR2 from the germline V gene are SGDLS and YYNGEE. V lost 2 bases, J lost 2 bases, and 8 bases stayed unmatched. CDR3 length: 16 residues. The CDR3: CASSVLTGTGQETQYF. The DNA of the CDR3 is TGTGCCAGCAGCGTCCTAACCGGGACAGGACAAGAGACCCAGTACTTC.

This clonotype was found a few times. The chain is built from TRBV4-2 and TRBJ2-2; a possible D gene is TRBD1 (6 bases). Germline-derived CDR1 and CDR2 are LGHNA and YNFKEQ. There are 12 residues in the CDR3. V was pared by 4 bases and J by 8 bases, with 8 bases between. CDR3 in amino acids: CASSPQGGELFF. For the CDR3, the DNA is TGTGCCAGCAGCCCACAGGGTGGGGAGCTGTTTTTT.

In its sample, this clonotype was seen a few times. The chain couples TRBV10-2 to TRBJ1-2; D is unresolved. Germline V lookup: CDR1 WSHSY, CDR2 SAAADI. The V end was cut by 2 bases, the J end by 0 bases, with 13 bases between. This CDR3 has 16 amino acids. The CDR3 DNA follows: TGCGCCAGCAGTGAGCACCCAGGCCGAGCTAACTATGGCTACACCTTC. This codes for CASSEHPGRANYGYTF.

This clonotype came up a few times. The chain combines TRBV12-3 or TRBV12-4 with TRBJ1-2; D is undetermined. The CDR3 runs to 12 residues. Trimming removed 4 bases at V and 8 bases at J, with 11 bases between. DNA for the CDR3: TGTGCCAGCAGTTGGTTGTCCAACGGCTACACCTTC. It is translated as CASSWLSNGYTF.

The chain combines TRBV6-6 with TRBJ2-7, with a weak D call TRBD2 (7 bases). V was clipped by 5 bases and J by 0 bases, with 17 bases between them. Germline V gene data show CDR1 as MNHNY and CDR2 as SVGAGI (reference sequence). The CDR3 loop spans 16 amino acids. CDR3 sequence (DNA): TGTGCCAGCAGTAGGTCCTCGCGGGGGCTCTCCTACGAGCAGTACTTC. Encoded protein: CASSRSSRGLSYEQYF.

This clonotype has just a few counts. CDR3 sequence (DNA): TGTGCCAGCAGCTTAACGGACAGACGCACAGATACGCAGTATTTT. It specifies CASSLTDRRTDTQYF. The chain joins TRBV7-3 to TRBJ2-3; D is perhaps TRBD1 (6 bases). The CDR3 runs to 15 residues. Germline V lookup: CDR1 SGHTA, CDR2 FQGTGA. Trimming left V 0 bases short and J 1 base short, with 8 bases between.